These T cell receptor beta chains were read from a single sample in a study of CD8+ T cells in alopecia areata. The assay was immunoSEQ multiplex PCR, and TCRdb's table has in-frame clones only and misses some. The sample lists 150,000 to 200,000 clones, roughly 64% occurring once. The sequencing here drew on CD4+ T cells sorted from blood, taken at week 24, from a patient treated with tofacitinib. All receptors come from a human donor with alopecia areata. Both conserved end residues are part of each CDR3. D genes are given only for firm matches. Not all rows give a size; the values are once, few, many and, for expanded clones, a class.

cdr3_length,d_call,clone_size,v_call,j_call,cdr3_aa,cdr3_nt
15,TRBD1,-,TRBV29-1,TRBJ2-7,CSVSPPGQGTYEQYF,TGCAGCGTTTCGCCCCCGGGACAGGGTACCTACGAGCAGTACTTC
14,TRBD2,-,TRBV29-1,TRBJ2-1,CSVEGGGAWGEQFF,TGCAGCGTTGAAGGCGGGGGGGCATGGGGAGAGCAGTTCTTC
16,TRBD2,few,TRBV28,TRBJ2-1,CASSWSGRGSYNEQFF,TGTGCCAGCAGTTGGAGCGGGAGAGGGTCCTACAATGAGCAGTTCTTC
17,TRBD1,-,TRBV18,TRBJ1-2,CASSPRDRGRSSYGYTF,TGTGCCAGCTCACCACGGGACAGGGGGCGATCTAGCTATGGCTACACCTTC
17,TRBD1,once,TRBV9,TRBJ1-4,CASGRKQGAATNEKLFF,TGTGCCAGCGGACGGAAACAGGGGGCGGCAACTAATGAAAAACTGTTTTTT
14,-,-,TRBV18,TRBJ2-2,CASSPQGATGELFF,TGTGCCAGCTCACCCCAGGGCGCCACCGGGGAGCTGTTTTTT
18,-,-,TRBV4-2,TRBJ2-7,CASSQRWGGDGETYEQYF,TGTGCCAGCAGCCAACGGTGGGGTGGGGACGGAGAGACCTACGAGCAGTACTTC
17,-,few,TRBV4-1,TRBJ1-3,CASSQEAPTNSGNTIYF,TGCGCCAGCAGCCAAGAGGCACCCACAAACTCTGGAAACACCATATATTTT
13,-,-,TRBV2,TRBJ1-1,CASLGGEDTEAFF,TGTGCCAGCTTGGGGGGAGAAGACACTGAAGCTTTCTTT
14,-,-,TRBV29-1,TRBJ1-2,CSVNGQTTTYGYTF,TGCAGCGTCAACGGGCAGACTACTACATATGGCTACACCTTC
13,-,-,TRBV9,TRBJ1-1,CASSVNGNTEAFF,TGTGCCAGCAGCGTAAACGGTAACACTGAAGCTTTCTTT
15,-,-,TRBV15,TRBJ2-1,CATSSVAGQVNEQFF,TGTGCCACCAGCAGTGTGGCAGGCCAGGTGAATGAGCAGTTCTTC
15,TRBD2,-,TRBV29-1,TRBJ2-1,CSVGFSGGHWNEQFF,TGCAGCGTTGGGTTTTCGGGGGGGCACTGGAATGAGCAGTTCTTC
14,-,-,TRBV14,TRBJ2-2,CASSQDGRSGELFF,TGTGCCAGCAGCCAAGACGGGAGATCCGGGGAGCTGTTTTTT
17,-,-,TRBV21-1,TRBJ2-7,CASSKTRAAGSSYEQYF,TGTGCCAGCAGCAAAACCCGCGCCGCCGGGAGCTCCTACGAGCAGTACTTC
14,-,-,TRBV29-1,TRBJ1-2,CSVEDRAGNYGYTF,TGCAGCGTTGAAGATCGAGCAGGGAACTATGGCTACACCTTC